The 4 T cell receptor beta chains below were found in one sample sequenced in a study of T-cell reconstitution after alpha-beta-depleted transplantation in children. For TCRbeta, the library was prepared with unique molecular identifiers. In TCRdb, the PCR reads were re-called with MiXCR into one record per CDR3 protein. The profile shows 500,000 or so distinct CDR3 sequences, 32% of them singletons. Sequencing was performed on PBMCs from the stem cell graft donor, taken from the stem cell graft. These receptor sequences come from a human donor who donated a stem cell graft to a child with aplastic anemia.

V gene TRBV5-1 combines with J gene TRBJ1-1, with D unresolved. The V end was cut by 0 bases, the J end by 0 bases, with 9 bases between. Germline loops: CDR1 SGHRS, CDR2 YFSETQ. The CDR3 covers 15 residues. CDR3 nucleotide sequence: TGCGCCAGCAGCTTGGAGGAGGGAATGAACACTGAAGCTTTCTTT. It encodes CASSLEEGMNTEAFF.

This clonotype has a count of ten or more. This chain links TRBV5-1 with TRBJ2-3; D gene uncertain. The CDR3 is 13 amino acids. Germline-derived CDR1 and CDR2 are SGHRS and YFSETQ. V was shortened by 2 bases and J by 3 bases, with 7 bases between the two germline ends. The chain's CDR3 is CASSFGRTDTQYF. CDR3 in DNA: TGCGCCAGCAGCTTTGGTAGGACAGATACGCAGTATTTT.

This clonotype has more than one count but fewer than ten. CDR3 protein: CARKWEMCDKANYGYTF. The CDR3 nucleotides are TGTGCCAGAAAGTGGGAGATGTGTGACAAAGCTAACTATGGCTACACCTTC. V is TRBV4-2 and J is TRBJ1-2; no clear D. V was clipped by 9 bases and J by 0 bases, with 23 bases between them. CDR1 and CDR2 (germline): LGHNA, YNFKEQ. The CDR3 is 17 amino acids.

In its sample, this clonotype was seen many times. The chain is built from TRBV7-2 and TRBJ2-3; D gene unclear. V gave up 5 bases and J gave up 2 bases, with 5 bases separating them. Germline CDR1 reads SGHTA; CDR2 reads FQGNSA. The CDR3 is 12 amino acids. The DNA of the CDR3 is TGTGCCAGCAGCGCGCCCACAGATACGCAGTATTTT. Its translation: CASSAPTDTQYF.